These T cell receptor beta chains were read from a single sample in a study of cytomegalovirus exposure and HLA in healthy donors. Sequencing used immunoSEQ multiplex PCR; TCRdb keeps in-frame clones, though not all of them. The data contain 170,000 or so clones, about 78% of them singletons. The sample consisted of PBMCs. The receptor set was obtained from a woman aged 45-65 years in good health and CMV-seropositive. Each CDR3 is given with its conserved first and last residue. The D gene is left open where the match is weak. A row's size may be missing; if present it is once, few, many or a size class.

d_gene: .
abundance: .
v_gene: TRBV9
j_gene: TRBJ2-7
CDR3nt: TGTGCCAGCAGCGCCTACCGGGACATGAACTACGAGCAGTACTTC
CDR3aa: CASSAYRDMNYEQYF

d_gene: TRBD1
abundance: .
v_gene: TRBV6-1
j_gene: TRBJ1-5
CDR3nt: TGTGCCAGCAGTCGTGACAGGGGTTTACAGCCCCAGCATTTT
CDR3aa: CASSRDRGLQPQHF

d_gene: TRBD1
abundance: few
v_gene: TRBV5-4
j_gene: TRBJ2-1
CDR3nt: TGTGCCAGCAGCTCGGACAGGGGTGGTGGCTATGAGCAGTTCTTC
CDR3aa: CASSSDRGGGYEQFF

d_gene: TRBD2
abundance: .
v_gene: TRBV10-3
j_gene: TRBJ2-7
CDR3nt: TGTGCCATCGGGGGGGAGTTCACCGAGCAGTACTTC
CDR3aa: CAIGGEFTEQYF

d_gene: .
abundance: .
v_gene: TRBV27
j_gene: TRBJ2-4
CDR3nt: TGTGCCAGCAGTCCTTCCAGTGCCAAAAACATTCAGTACTTC
CDR3aa: CASSPSSAKNIQYF

d_gene: .
abundance: .
v_gene: TRBV6-5
j_gene: TRBJ2-5
CDR3nt: TGTGCCAGCAGCCCCTCCAGGGCTCAAGAGACCCAGTACTTC
CDR3aa: CASSPSRAQETQYF

d_gene: .
abundance: .
v_gene: TRBV25-1
j_gene: TRBJ1-2
CDR3nt: TGTGCCAGCAGTGACACGAAGGTAACTAGGTATGGCTACACCTTC
CDR3aa: CASSDTKVTRYGYTF

d_gene: TRBD2
abundance: .
v_gene: TRBV23-1
j_gene: TRBJ2-1
CDR3nt: TGCGCCAGCACGGCCGGACTAGCGGGATACAATGAGCAGTTCTTC
CDR3aa: CASTAGLAGYNEQFF

d_gene: .
abundance: .
v_gene: TRBV15
j_gene: TRBJ1-3
CDR3nt: TGTGCCACCAGCAGAGATCAGGAATCTGGAAACACCATATATTTT
CDR3aa: CATSRDQESGNTIYF

d_gene: TRBD2
abundance: few
v_gene: TRBV5-4
j_gene: TRBJ2-5
CDR3nt: TGTGCCAGCAGCCGCGCTCAGGGACTAGCGGGGGGGCGGCGAGAGACCCAGTACTTC
CDR3aa: CASSRAQGLAGGRRETQYF

d_gene: .
abundance: .
v_gene: TRBV11-1
j_gene: TRBJ2-7
CDR3nt: TGTGCCAGCAGCCCGAGTGGGCAGCCCTACGAGCAGTACTTC
CDR3aa: CASSPSGQPYEQYF

d_gene: .
abundance: .
v_gene: TRBV4-2
j_gene: TRBJ1-1
CDR3nt: TGTGCCAGCAGCCAAGAACTCGGGGGGAGTACTGAAGCTTTCTTT
CDR3aa: CASSQELGGSTEAFF

d_gene: .
abundance: once
v_gene: TRBV5-1
j_gene: TRBJ2-3
CDR3nt: TGCGCCAGCAGCTTGGGAAGGAGGGATACGCAGTATTTT
CDR3aa: CASSLGRRDTQYF

d_gene: TRBD1
abundance: .
v_gene: TRBV28
j_gene: TRBJ1-1
CDR3nt: TGTGCCAGTAACTCCGCAGGGGGTTCCACTGAAGCTTTCTTT
CDR3aa: CASNSAGGSTEAFF

d_gene: .
abundance: .
v_gene: TRBV5-1
j_gene: TRBJ2-7
CDR3nt: TGCGCCAGCAGCTTGGAGTCAGTCGTCAAAGAGCAGTACTTC
CDR3aa: CASSLESVVKEQYF

d_gene: TRBD1
abundance: .
v_gene: TRBV18
j_gene: TRBJ1-2
CDR3nt: TGTGCCAGCTCACCAGGGACAGCTGCTAACTATGGCTACACCTTC
CDR3aa: CASSPGTAANYGYTF

d_gene: TRBD1
abundance: .
v_gene: TRBV7-9
j_gene: TRBJ2-3
CDR3nt: TGTGCCAGCAGCTTAGGGGGACAGGGGCCAGATACGCAGTATTTT
CDR3aa: CASSLGGQGPDTQYF

d_gene: .
abundance: .
v_gene: TRBV15
j_gene: TRBJ1-2
CDR3nt: TGTGCCACCAGCAGAAAAGGGGCCCCGAACTATGGCTACACCTTC
CDR3aa: CATSRKGAPNYGYTF

d_gene: .
abundance: few
v_gene: TRBV5-1
j_gene: TRBJ1-2
CDR3nt: TGCGCCAGCAGCTTGGTCCCGGATGGAGGGAACTATGGCTACACCTTC
CDR3aa: CASSLVPDGGNYGYTF

d_gene: TRBD2
abundance: .
v_gene: TRBV30
j_gene: TRBJ2-2
CDR3nt: TGTGCCTGGAGTGTTCCTAGCGGGGGGCTGACCGGGGAGCTGTTTTTT
CDR3aa: CAWSVPSGGLTGELFF

d_gene: .
abundance: .
v_gene: TRBV10-2
j_gene: TRBJ2-3
CDR3nt: TGCGCCAGCAGTCACCCCCCCGGGGGCACAGATACGCAGTATTTT
CDR3aa: CASSHPPGGTDTQYF

d_gene: TRBD1
abundance: .
v_gene: TRBV7-9
j_gene: TRBJ2-7
CDR3nt: TGTGCCAGCAGCTTAGGGGACAGGGGTCGGTCCTACGAGCAGTACTTC
CDR3aa: CASSLGDRGRSYEQYF

d_gene: TRBD1
abundance: .
v_gene: TRBV5-6
j_gene: TRBJ1-1
CDR3nt: TGTGCCAGCAGCCCCGGGACAGGGGTGAACACTGAAGCTTTCTTT
CDR3aa: CASSPGTGVNTEAFF

d_gene: .
abundance: .
v_gene: TRBV9
j_gene: TRBJ2-3
CDR3nt: TGTGCCAGCAGCGTAGGAAGGAGGACTCCTACAGATACGCAGTATTTT
CDR3aa: CASSVGRRTPTDTQYF

d_gene: .
abundance: .
v_gene: TRBV11-2
j_gene: TRBJ1-1
CDR3nt: TGTGCCAGCAGCCTAGACGGGGGACCTGAAGCTTTCTTT
CDR3aa: CASSLDGGPEAFF

d_gene: .
abundance: .
v_gene: TRBV11-2
j_gene: TRBJ2-2
CDR3nt: TGTGCCAGCAGCTCCGCCGGTTTGGCGGGGATAAAGCTGTTTTTT
CDR3aa: CASSSAGLAGIKLFF

d_gene: .
abundance: .
v_gene: TRBV7-9
j_gene: TRBJ1-2
CDR3nt: TGTGCCAGCAGCCAAGAGGGGGGGAACTATGGCTACACCTTC
CDR3aa: CASSQEGGNYGYTF

d_gene: TRBD1
abundance: .
v_gene: TRBV18
j_gene: TRBJ2-7
CDR3nt: TGTGCCAGCTCACCACCTACAGGGGTCTACGAGCAGTACTTC
CDR3aa: CASSPPTGVYEQYF

d_gene: .
abundance: .
v_gene: TRBV19
j_gene: TRBJ1-1
CDR3nt: TGTGCCAGTAGTGAGGGACAACGGACTGAAGCTTTCTTT
CDR3aa: CASSEGQRTEAFF

d_gene: .
abundance: few
v_gene: TRBV18
j_gene: TRBJ1-2
CDR3nt: TGTGCCAGCTCACCGACAGTTAACTATGGCTACACCTTC
CDR3aa: CASSPTVNYGYTF

d_gene: TRBD1
abundance: .
v_gene: TRBV5-1
j_gene: TRBJ2-1
CDR3nt: TGCGCCAGCAGCTTGGCGGGGGGGACAGGGGAGTTCTTC
CDR3aa: CASSLAGGTGEFF

d_gene: TRBD1
abundance: few
v_gene: TRBV6-1
j_gene: TRBJ2-2
CDR3nt: TGTGCCAGCTTGGACAGGGGGCGGGGCACCGGGGAGCTGTTTTTT
CDR3aa: CASLDRGRGTGELFF

d_gene: .
abundance: once
v_gene: TRBV7-9
j_gene: TRBJ2-7
CDR3nt: TGTGCCAGCAGCTTAGCAGGGAGTGGCTACGAGCAGTACTTC
CDR3aa: CASSLAGSGYEQYF

d_gene: .
abundance: .
v_gene: TRBV6-5
j_gene: TRBJ1-2
CDR3nt: TGTGCCAGCAGTTACGGGGCAGGGGCTGGCTACACCTTC
CDR3aa: CASSYGAGAGYTF

d_gene: .
abundance: .
v_gene: TRBV6-5
j_gene: TRBJ1-6
CDR3nt: TGTGCCAGCAGTTACCTAGGGGATAATTCACCCCTCCACTTT
CDR3aa: CASSYLGDNSPLHF

d_gene: .
abundance: .
v_gene: TRBV5-1
j_gene: TRBJ2-7
CDR3nt: TGCGCCAGCAGCTTAAGCCCTGTGGGGGGGGCCAACGAGCAGTACTTC
CDR3aa: CASSLSPVGGANEQYF

d_gene: TRBD1
abundance: .
v_gene: TRBV19
j_gene: TRBJ1-1
CDR3nt: TGTGCCAGTATAAACAGGGGAGGGAACACTGAAGCTTTCTTT
CDR3aa: CASINRGGNTEAFF

d_gene: TRBD2
abundance: once
v_gene: TRBV5-4
j_gene: TRBJ2-7
CDR3nt: TGTGCCAGCAGCTTGGGGACTAGCGCGCTCTACGAGCAGTACTTC
CDR3aa: CASSLGTSALYEQYF

d_gene: .
abundance: .
v_gene: TRBV5-1
j_gene: TRBJ1-2
CDR3nt: TGCGCCAGCAGCTACCCAGGGGCGGTACGCGGCTACACCTTC
CDR3aa: CASSYPGAVRGYTF

d_gene: .
abundance: .
v_gene: TRBV20-1
j_gene: TRBJ1-2
CDR3nt: TGCAGTGCTTACAGGGCTGGCTACACCTTC
CDR3aa: CSAYRAGYTF

d_gene: TRBD2
abundance: few
v_gene: TRBV6-5
j_gene: TRBJ2-7
CDR3nt: TGTGCCAGCAGCACAGCGGGGGCCACCCTCTACGAGCAGTACTTC
CDR3aa: CASSTAGATLYEQYF

d_gene: TRBD2
abundance: once
v_gene: TRBV19
j_gene: TRBJ2-1
CDR3nt: TGTGCCAGTACCCGACTAGCGGGGGGGCTCCATGAGCAGTTCTTC
CDR3aa: CASTRLAGGLHEQFF

d_gene: TRBD1
abundance: .
v_gene: TRBV20-1
j_gene: TRBJ2-7
CDR3nt: TGCAGTGCTCTTGGTACCGGGACAGGGGGCTTC
CDR3aa: CSALGTGTGGF

d_gene: TRBD1
abundance: .
v_gene: TRBV11-2
j_gene: TRBJ2-3
CDR3nt: TGTGCCAGCAGCCTCGGACAGGGGCGGGTAGATACGCAGTATTTT
CDR3aa: CASSLGQGRVDTQYF

d_gene: TRBD1
abundance: few
v_gene: TRBV14
j_gene: TRBJ2-7
CDR3nt: TGTGCCAGCAGCCTCGGACAGGGAGGTACCTACGAGCAGTACTTC
CDR3aa: CASSLGQGGTYEQYF

d_gene: TRBD1
abundance: .
v_gene: TRBV27
j_gene: TRBJ2-1
CDR3nt: TGTGCCAGCATTCTGACAGGGGGCCCTTACAATGAGCAGTTCTTC
CDR3aa: CASILTGGPYNEQFF